These T cell receptor beta chains were read from a single sample in a study of T cells in Graves' hyperthyroidism and ophthalmopathy. TCRdb redid the calling of the multiplex PCR reads with MiXCR, one entry per CDR3 protein. The data hold 610,000 or so distinct CDR3 sequences, with just over 45% observed a single time. The sequenced material came from peripheral blood or thyroid tissue (not recorded which). These receptors came from a woman between 18 and 30 years old with Graves' hyperthyroidism. CDR3s include the opening cysteine and the closing phenylalanine or tryptophan. D genes are given only for firm matches. Not all rows give a size; the values are once, few, many and, for expanded clones, a class.

clone_size,v_call,j_call,d_call,cdr3_aa,cdr3_nt
many,TRBV4-1,TRBJ2-7,NA,CASSLQAGLSYEQYF,TGCGCCAGCAGCCTCCAGGCCGGCCTCTCCTACGAGCAGTACTTC
many,TRBV13,TRBJ1-2,NA,CASRGGGWGYTF,TGTGCCAGCAGGGGGGGAGGTTGGGGCTACACCTTC
NA,TRBV11-1,TRBJ1-2,TRBD1,CASSVGGQGVYGYTF,TGTGCCAGCAGCGTAGGGGGACAGGGGGTTTATGGCTACACCTTC
NA,TRBV20-1,TRBJ2-7,TRBD1,CSARQDRGNEYEQYF,TGCAGTGCTAGACAGGACAGGGGGAATGAATACGAGCAGTACTTC
NA,TRBV25-1,TRBJ2-2,TRBD2,CAGSEFSGGLFF,TGTGCCGGCAGTGAATTCAGCGGGGGGCTGTTTTTT
NA,TRBV20-1,TRBJ2-2,TRBD2,CSARDGLAGGLLNTGELFF,TGCAGTGCTAGAGACGGACTAGCGGGAGGGTTATTAAACACCGGGGAGCTGTTTTTT
NA,TRBV20-1,TRBJ2-7,TRBD2,CSAEGGGRTGYEQYF,TGCAGTGCTGAAGGCGGGGGGAGGACCGGGTACGAGCAGTACTTC
few,TRBV6-4,TRBJ1-6,NA,CASSDSGNSPLHF,TGTGCCAGCAGTGACTCAGGGAATTCACCCCTCCACTTT
NA,TRBV7-6,TRBJ1-5,TRBD1,CASSSRGQHEHF,TGTGCCAGCAGCTCAAGGGGACAGCACGAGCATTTT
many,TRBV10-3,TRBJ1-4,NA,CAISATGSETEKLFF,TGTGCCATCAGTGCGACAGGCTCTGAGACTGAAAAACTGTTTTTT
many,TRBV7-9,TRBJ2-5,NA,CASSLWTRQETQYF,TGTGCCAGCAGCTTGTGGACCCGCCAAGAGACCCAGTACTTC
NA,TRBV29-1,TRBJ1-2,NA,CSVATGMFYGYTF,TGCAGCGTCGCAACCGGGATGTTCTATGGCTACACCTTC
NA,TRBV20-1,TRBJ2-1,NA,CSAFDSLAYNEQFF,TGCAGTGCTTTTGACAGCCTAGCCTACAATGAGCAGTTCTTC
many,TRBV4-1,TRBJ2-5,NA,CASSQWGTTAETQYF,TGCGCCAGCAGCCAATGGGGGACGACGGCGGAGACCCAGTACTTC
NA,TRBV20-1,TRBJ2-5,TRBD2,CSAPGLAGDQETQYF,TGCAGTGCTCCGGGACTAGCGGGAGACCAAGAGACCCAGTACTTC
few,TRBV6-1,TRBJ2-7,NA,CASGTFTYEQYF,TGTGCCAGCGGGACATTTACCTACGAGCAGTACTTC
NA,TRBV10-3,TRBJ1-6,TRBD1,CAITEGTGPNSPLHF,TGTGCCATCACCGAAGGGACAGGGCCCAATTCACCCCTCCACTTT
NA,TRBV2,TRBJ1-6,TRBD1,CASSGQGGFPNSPLHF,TGTGCCAGCAGTGGACAGGGGGGATTCCCTAATTCACCCCTCCACTTT
NA,TRBV29-1,TRBJ1-6,TRBD1,CSVEQGADEQYF,TGCAGCGTTGAACAGGGGGCGGACGAGCAGTACTTT
many,TRBV20-1,TRBJ2-7,NA,CSARVGDEQYF,TGCAGTGCTAGGGTCGGGGATGAGCAGTACTTC
NA,TRBV4-1,TRBJ2-7,NA,CASSHSSRTGQSNYEQYF,TGCGCCAGCAGCCATTCTAGTAGGACCGGACAGTCCAACTACGAGCAGTACTTC
NA,TRBV7-1,TRBJ2-3,NA,CASSASPDTQYF,TGTGCCAGCAGCGCATCCCCAGATACGCAGTATTTT
many,TRBV12-3/TRBV12-4,TRBJ1-4,NA,CASSLARTTLNEKLFF,TGTGCCAGCAGTTTAGCGCGGACGACTCTGAATGAAAAACTGTTTTTT
many,TRBV12-3/TRBV12-4,TRBJ1-1,TRBD1,CASTRQGDTEAFF,TGTGCCAGCACCAGACAGGGTGACACTGAAGCTTTCTTT
many,TRBV2,TRBJ2-7,NA,CASSELGAGLGSYEQYF,TGTGCCAGCAGTGAACTAGGGGCAGGGTTAGGCTCCTACGAGCAGTACTTC
once,TRBV29-1,TRBJ1-5,NA,CSVARVYNQPQHF,TGCAGCGTTGCACGGGTGTACAATCAGCCCCAGCATTTT
NA,TRBV7-9,TRBJ2-1,TRBD1,CASSMTGDEQFF,TGTGCCAGCAGCATGACAGGGGATGAGCAGTTCTTC
medium-sized,TRBV10-3,TRBJ1-5,NA,CAISERADNQPQHF,TGTGCCATCAGTGAGCGGGCAGATAATCAGCCCCAGCATTTT
NA,TRBV15,TRBJ2-5,TRBD2,CATSRGTSGKQETQYF,TGTGCCACCAGCAGAGGGACTAGCGGGAAACAAGAGACCCAGTACTTC
few,TRBV7-9,TRBJ2-2,NA,CASSATGGDGTGELFF,TGTGCCAGCAGCGCCACTGGTGGGGATGGGACCGGGGAGCTGTTTTTT
few,TRBV20-1,TRBJ2-7,NA,CSARDDLAYEQYF,TGCAGTGCTAGAGATGACCTTGCCTACGAGCAGTACTTC
NA,TRBV7-8,TRBJ2-7,NA,CASVGLAYEQYF,TGTGCCAGCGTTGGACTCGCCTACGAGCAGTACTTC
few,TRBV6-1,TRBJ1-5,TRBD1,CASSEEGTAYPKAQHF,TGTGCCAGCAGTGAAGAAGGGACAGCCTACCCCAAAGCCCAGCATTTT
many,TRBV10-3,TRBJ2-5,NA,CAISREDRETQYF,TGTGCCATCAGCAGGGAGGACAGAGAGACCCAGTACTTC
NA,TRBV24-1,TRBJ1-2,NA,CATTSGAGYGYTF,TGTGCCACCACAAGTGGGGCAGGCTATGGCTACACCTTC
few,TRBV24-1,TRBJ2-1,NA,CATGLGHNEQFF,TGTGCCACAGGACTGGGCCACAATGAGCAGTTCTTC
NA,TRBV2,TRBJ1-1,NA,CASSEARRVSPEAFF,TGTGCCAGCAGTGAAGCGCGCAGGGTGAGCCCTGAAGCTTTCTTT
once,TRBV10-3,TRBJ2-7,TRBD2,CASTSVVSYEQYF,TGTGCTAGTACTAGCGTTGTCTCCTACGAGCAGTACTTC
NA,TRBV7-9,TRBJ1-4,NA,CASSQDTQRGGGEKLFF,TGCGCCAGCAGCCAAGACACCCAACGAGGGGGAGGTGAAAAACTGTTTTTT
many,TRBV12-3/TRBV12-4,TRBJ2-7,NA,CASSLALVGEQYF,TGTGCCAGCAGTTTAGCACTAGTAGGCGAGCAGTACTTC
many,TRBV4-2,TRBJ2-7,TRBD2,CASSQDSTSGYEQYF,TGTGCCAGCAGCCAAGATTCGACTAGCGGCTACGAGCAGTACTTC